What follows are 11 T cell receptor beta chains derived from one specimen sequenced in a study of blood T cells in healthy people across ages. Then a second PCR, running roughly 7 to 11 cycles, was carried out with a sample-barcoded 5' primer and a J-beta primer mix. TCRdb re-analysed the 5' RACE reads in MiXCR, keeping a single row per CDR3 protein. The data show 780,000 or so distinct CDR3 sequences, around three fifths seen once. The sequenced sample consisted of blood. These TCRs come from a middle-aged man in good health.

A few counts support this clonotype. The V and J genes are TRBV28 and TRBJ2-7; no firm D call. V lost 6 bases and J 2 bases, leaving 11 bases between the germline ends. This CDR3 region has 13 residues. In germline, CDR1 is MDHEN, CDR2 SYDVKM. The CDR3 is CASSQDKPYEQYF. The CDR3 DNA sequence: TGTGCCAGCAGCCAAGACAAGCCCTACGAGCAGTACTTC.

The chain employs TRBV7-6 and TRBJ2-3; 7 nucleotides match TRBD2. After removal of 2 bases from V and 9 bases from J, the junction contained 8 bases not matched to a gene. The CDR3 is 14 amino acids. Per the germline V gene, CDR1 is SGHVS and CDR2 is FNYEAQ. Here the CDR3 DNA reads TGTGCCAGCAGCTTATTACGCCGGGGAGGGACGCAGTATTTT. Translating gives CASSLLRRGGTQYF.

The chain has TRBV12-3 or TRBV12-4 and TRBJ2-4, with D tentatively TRBD1 or TRBD2 (6 bases each). The CDR3 consists of 13 residues. Trimming removed 5 bases at V and 13 bases at J, with 18 bases between. The CDR3 DNA sequence: TGTGCCAGCAGTAATAGAAACGAGGGGGGCCAGTACTTC. Protein: CASSNRNEGGQYF.

This chain uses TRBV6-1 with TRBJ1-1; D perhaps matches TRBD1 (5 bases). Trimming cost V 8 bases and J 3 bases, with 19 bases left between them. CDR3 size: 15 residues. Per the germline V gene, CDR1 is MNHNS and CDR2 is SASEGT. The chain's CDR3 is CASSSRGGSDTEAFF. DNA for the CDR3: TGTGCCAGCTCCAGCCGGGGGGGATCGGACACTGAAGCTTTCTTT.

This clonotype has a handful of counts. This chain joins TRBV4-3 and TRBJ2-5; TRBD1 matches at 11 bases. The closer fit of TRBJ2-7 to the DNA end suggests the J call may be wrong. Germline V gene data show CDR1 as LGHNA and CDR2 as YSLEER. This CDR3 spans 16 amino acids. CDR3 nucleotides: TGCGCCAGCAGCCCTCGCCGGGGGACAGGGGGCTACGAGCAGTACTTC. Amino acids: CASSPRRGTGGYEQYF.

In its sample, this clonotype was seen a few times. The rearrangement joins TRBV14 to TRBJ1-2; D call uncertain. The CDR3 length is 12 residues. CDR1 and CDR2 (germline): SGHDN, FVKESK. Between the trimmed V and J ends, which lost 5 bases and 5 bases, there was a span of 9 bases. The CDR3: CASSDVGYGYTF. In nucleotides, the CDR3 is TGTGCCAGCAGCGATGTTGGATATGGCTACACCTTC.

J is TRBJ2-4 and V is TRBV25-1, with D perhaps matching TRBD1 (6 bases). The last part of the DNA fits TRBJ2-7 better; the J call may be wrong. The germline V gene encodes CDR1 MGHDK and CDR2 SYGVNS. This CDR3 has 15 amino acids. The CDR3 region is CASSAEDSNSYEQYF. The CDR3 coding sequence is TGTGCCAGCAGTGCCGAGGACAGTAACTCTTACGAGCAGTACTTC.

V and J are TRBV6-5 and TRBJ2-1; 7 bases are a match to TRBD1. Germline CDR1 and CDR2: MNHEY and SVGAGI. The CDR3 spans 15 residues. Germline trimming cut 6 bases from V and 9 bases from J; bases unmatched to any gene: 14. CDR3 sequence: CASSRRDQPGGEQFF. The DNA for the CDR3 is TGTGCCAGCAGCCGTAGGGACCAGCCAGGGGGTGAGCAGTTCTTC.

This clonotype appeared many times. This sequence joins TRBV24-1 and TRBJ1-5; D is uncertain. Germline lookup yields CDR1 KGHDR and CDR2 SFDVKD. The CDR3 spans 13 residues. V lost 7 bases and J 3 bases, leaving 9 bases between the germline ends. CDR3 sequence reads: CATSGSVNQPQHF. The DNA of the CDR3 is TGTGCCACCAGCGGGTCGGTCAATCAGCCCCAGCATTTT.

In this sample, this clonotype turned up once. The rearrangement joins TRBV6-5 to TRBJ2-3, with 7 bases lining up with TRBD1. Germline V gives CDR1 MNHEY, CDR2 SVGAGI. The CDR3 totals 15 residues. J gave up 2 bases and V 6 bases, and 8 bases lay outside the gene matches. CDR3 region: CASRLPGQPTDTQYF. CDR3 bases: TGTGCCAGCAGACTTCCGGGACAGCCCACAGATACGCAGTATTTT.

This clonotype has just a few counts. The CDR3 sequence is CSALKQSEAFF. CDR3 sequence (DNA): TGCAGCGCCCTTAAGCAGAGTGAAGCTTTCTTT. The J gene is TRBJ1-1, the V gene TRBV29-1, with no clear D. Germline V CDR1 and CDR2: SQVTM, ANQGSEA. Trimming removed 7 bases at V and 7 bases at J, with 13 bases between. The CDR3 runs to 11 residues.